This TCR beta chain is from a study of cytomegalovirus exposure and HLA in healthy donors. Findings and caveats of the study: Apart from CMV serostatus, no immune exposure information was available. In an earlier analysis, in 540 or so donors, most V segments appeared productive either ~87% or ~30% of the time. Within the data, a cluster of highly shared sequence variants was likely a sequencing artifact.

Amplification used 60 Vbeta primers and 13 Jbeta primers. Measured with immunoSEQ multiplex PCR; TCRdb has only the in-frame clones, and not every one. The data show about 140,000 clones, 70% to 85% seen once. In regard to this clone: Its antigen remains unidentified.

This CDR3 region has 17 residues. V lost 2 bases and J 4 bases, leaving 19 bases between the germline ends. CDR1 and CDR2 (germline): SEHNR, FQNEAQ (reference sequence). The rearrangement uses TRBV7-9 and TRBJ2-3; D remains unclear. The sequencing input was PBMCs. The clonotype was recovered from a woman in her forties or fifties in good health and CMV-seropositive. CDR3 amino acids: CASSLRGVGPRPDTQYF. The CDR3 DNA is TGTGCCAGCAGCTTACGTGGCGTCGGCCCGAGGCCAGATACGCAGTATTTT.